This T cell receptor beta chain was obtained from a study of cytotoxic CD8 clonotypes in ibrutinib-treated CLL. Extraction of approximately 2 micrograms of genomic DNA from cryopreserved PBMCs supplied material for TCR beta libraries. Trimming stripped 1 base from V and 6 bases from J, with 0 bases between. From germline, CDR1 is SNHLY and CDR2 FYNNEI. The CDR3 covers 10 residues. The table came from immunoSEQ multiplex PCR; TCRdb's copy has only in-frame clones and leaves some out. In the table there are roughly 52,000 clones, around half of which are singletons. The TCR sequence derives from a human donor with chronic lymphocytic leukemia. The sequences come from PBMCs, collected after 12 months of ibrutinib treatment. This chain uses TRBV2 with TRBJ2-5; D gene uncertain. In nucleotides, the CDR3 is TGTGCCAGCAGTGAAGAGACCCAGTACTTC. Translation gives CASSEETQYF.